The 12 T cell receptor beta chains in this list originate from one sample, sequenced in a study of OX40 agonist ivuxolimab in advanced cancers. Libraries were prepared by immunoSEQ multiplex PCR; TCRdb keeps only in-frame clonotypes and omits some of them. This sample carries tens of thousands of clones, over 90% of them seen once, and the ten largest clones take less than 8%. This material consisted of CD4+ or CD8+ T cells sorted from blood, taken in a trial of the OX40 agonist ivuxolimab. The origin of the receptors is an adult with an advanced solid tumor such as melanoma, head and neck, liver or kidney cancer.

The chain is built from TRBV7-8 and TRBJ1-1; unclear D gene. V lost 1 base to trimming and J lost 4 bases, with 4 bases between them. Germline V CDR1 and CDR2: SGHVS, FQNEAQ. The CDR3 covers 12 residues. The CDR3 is CASSLGATEAFF. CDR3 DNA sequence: TGTGCCAGCAGCTTAGGGGCCACTGAAGCTTTCTTT.

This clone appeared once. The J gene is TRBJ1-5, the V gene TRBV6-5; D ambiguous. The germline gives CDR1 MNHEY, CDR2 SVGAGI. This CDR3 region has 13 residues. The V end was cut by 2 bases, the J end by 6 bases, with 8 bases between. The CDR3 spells CASSYGEGQPQHF. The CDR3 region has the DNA TGTGCCAGCAGTTACGGGGAAGGTCAGCCCCAGCATTTT.

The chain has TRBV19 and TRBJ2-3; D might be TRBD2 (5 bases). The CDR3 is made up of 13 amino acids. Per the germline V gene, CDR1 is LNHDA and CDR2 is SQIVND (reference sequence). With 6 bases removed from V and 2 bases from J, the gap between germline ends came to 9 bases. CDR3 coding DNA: TGTGCCAGTAGGGACTCCCACACAGATACGCAGTATTTT. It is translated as CASRDSHTDTQYF.

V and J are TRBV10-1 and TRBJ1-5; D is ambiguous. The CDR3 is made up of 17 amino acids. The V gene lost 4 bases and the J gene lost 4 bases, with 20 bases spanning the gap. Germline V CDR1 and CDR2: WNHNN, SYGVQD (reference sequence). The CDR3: CASSGPWTQILNQPQHF. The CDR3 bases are TGCGCCAGCAGTGGGCCGTGGACTCAAATTTTAAATCAGCCCCAGCATTTT.

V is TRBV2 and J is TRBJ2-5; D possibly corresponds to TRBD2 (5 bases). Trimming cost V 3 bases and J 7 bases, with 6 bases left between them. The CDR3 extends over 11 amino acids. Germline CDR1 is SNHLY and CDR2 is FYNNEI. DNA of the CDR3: TGTGCCAGCAGTGACGGGGTGACCCAGTACTTC. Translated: CASSDGVTQYF.

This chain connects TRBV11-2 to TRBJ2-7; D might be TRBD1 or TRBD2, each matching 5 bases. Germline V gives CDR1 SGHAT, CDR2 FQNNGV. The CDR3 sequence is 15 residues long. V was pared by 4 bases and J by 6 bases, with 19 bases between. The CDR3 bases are TGTGCCAGCAGCTCCCCCGGGGACGGTCGTCGCGAGCAGTACTTC. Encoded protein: CASSSPGDGRREQYF. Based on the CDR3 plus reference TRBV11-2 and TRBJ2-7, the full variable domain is EAGVAQSPRYKIIEKRQSVAFWCNPISGHATLYWYQQILGQGPKLLIQFQNNGVVDDSQLPKDRFSAERLKGVDSTLKIQPAKLEDSAVYLCASSSPGDGRREQYFGPGTRLTVT.

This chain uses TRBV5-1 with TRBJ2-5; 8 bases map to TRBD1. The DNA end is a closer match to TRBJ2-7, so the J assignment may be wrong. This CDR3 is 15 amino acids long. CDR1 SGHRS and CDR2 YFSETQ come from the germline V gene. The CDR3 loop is CASSLEQGANYEQYF. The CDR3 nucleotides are TGCGCCAGCAGCTTGGAGCAGGGGGCAAACTACGAGCAGTACTTC.

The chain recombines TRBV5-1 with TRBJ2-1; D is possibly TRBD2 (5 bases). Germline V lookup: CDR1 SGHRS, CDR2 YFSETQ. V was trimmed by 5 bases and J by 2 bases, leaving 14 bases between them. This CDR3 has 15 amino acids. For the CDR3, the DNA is TGCGCCAGCAGTTTTTCGGGGTTCGCCTACAATGAGCAGTTCTTC. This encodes CASSFSGFAYNEQFF.

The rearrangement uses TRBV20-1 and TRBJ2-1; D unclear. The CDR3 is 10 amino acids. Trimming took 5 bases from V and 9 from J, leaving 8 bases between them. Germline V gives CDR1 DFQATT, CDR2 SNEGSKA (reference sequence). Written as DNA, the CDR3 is TGCAGTGCTTCGGGCCGTGAGCAGTTCTTC. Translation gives CSASGREQFF.

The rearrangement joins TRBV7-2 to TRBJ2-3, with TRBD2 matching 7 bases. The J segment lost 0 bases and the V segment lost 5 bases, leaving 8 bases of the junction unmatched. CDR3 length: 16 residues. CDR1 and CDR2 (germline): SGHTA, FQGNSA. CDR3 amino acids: CASSARDYSSTDTQYF. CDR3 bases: TGTGCCAGCAGCGCGCGGGACTACTCTAGCACAGATACGCAGTATTTT.

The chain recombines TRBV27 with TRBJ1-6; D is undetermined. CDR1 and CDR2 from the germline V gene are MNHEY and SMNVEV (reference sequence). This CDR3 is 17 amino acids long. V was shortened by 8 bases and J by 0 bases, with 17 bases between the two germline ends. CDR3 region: CASSSRPISSYNSPLHF. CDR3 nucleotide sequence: TGTGCCAGCTCGTCTCGACCGATTTCCTCCTATAATTCACCCCTCCACTTT.

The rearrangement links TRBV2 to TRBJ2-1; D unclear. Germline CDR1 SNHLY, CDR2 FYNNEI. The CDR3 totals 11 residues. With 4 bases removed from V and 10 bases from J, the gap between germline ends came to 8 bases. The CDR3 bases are TGTGCCAGCAGTGTGAACTCGGAGCAGTTCTTC. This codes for CASSVNSEQFF.